This T cell receptor beta chain originates from a study of blood T cell repertoires in COVID-19. V was clipped by 0 bases and J by 10 bases, with 16 bases between them. This CDR3 region has 14 residues. CDR1 and CDR2 from the germline V gene are SGHRS and YFSETQ. The table came from immunoSEQ multiplex PCR; TCRdb's copy has only in-frame clones and leaves some out. The sample has approximately 390,000 clones, roughly 87% seen once. V usage is TRBV5-1 and J usage is TRBJ1-1; D unclear. The TCR sequence derives from a woman in her 40s with acute COVID-19. The specimen was PBMCs or T cells enriched from blood (not recorded which). For the CDR3, the DNA is TGCGCCAGCAGCTTGGGAGTCTCGCTAAGCGGAGCTTTCTTT. Its translation: CASSLGVSLSGAFF.